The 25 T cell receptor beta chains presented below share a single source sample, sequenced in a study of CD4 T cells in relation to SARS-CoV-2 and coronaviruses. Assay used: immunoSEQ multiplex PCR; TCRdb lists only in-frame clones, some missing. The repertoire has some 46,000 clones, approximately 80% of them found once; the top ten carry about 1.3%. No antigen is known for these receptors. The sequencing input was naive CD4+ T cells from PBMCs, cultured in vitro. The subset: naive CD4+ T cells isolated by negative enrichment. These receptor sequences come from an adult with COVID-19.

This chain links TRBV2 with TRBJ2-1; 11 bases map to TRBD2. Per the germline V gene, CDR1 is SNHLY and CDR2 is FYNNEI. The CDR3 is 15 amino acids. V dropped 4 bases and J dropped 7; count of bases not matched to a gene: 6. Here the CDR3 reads CASSGSGRAGNEQFF. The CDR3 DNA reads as TGTGCCAGCAGTGGTAGCGGGAGGGCCGGAAATGAGCAGTTCTTC.

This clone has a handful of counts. CDR3 sequence reads: CASSQSKTGGHTEAFF. CDR3 in DNA: TGCGCCAGCAGTCAATCGAAAACAGGGGGACACACTGAAGCTTTCTTT. The J gene is TRBJ1-1, the V gene TRBV23-1, with 8 positions matching TRBD1. TRBV23-1 is marked as an open reading frame, function uncertain. The CDR3 consists of 16 residues. V lost 0 bases to trimming and J lost 3 bases; unmatched junction nucleotides: 6.

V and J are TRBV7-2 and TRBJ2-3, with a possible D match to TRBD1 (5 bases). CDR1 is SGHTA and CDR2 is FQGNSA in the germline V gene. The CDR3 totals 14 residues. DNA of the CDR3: TGTGCTGTTACGCTAACCTCCGGACAAGATACGCAGTATTTT. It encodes CAVTLTSGQDTQYF.

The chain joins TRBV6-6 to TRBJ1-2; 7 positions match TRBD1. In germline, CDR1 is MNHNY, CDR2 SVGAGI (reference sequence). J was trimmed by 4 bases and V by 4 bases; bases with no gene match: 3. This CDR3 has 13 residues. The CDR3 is CASSSGGLYGYTF. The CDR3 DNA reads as TGTGCCAGCAGTTCAGGGGGGCTCTATGGCTACACCTTC.

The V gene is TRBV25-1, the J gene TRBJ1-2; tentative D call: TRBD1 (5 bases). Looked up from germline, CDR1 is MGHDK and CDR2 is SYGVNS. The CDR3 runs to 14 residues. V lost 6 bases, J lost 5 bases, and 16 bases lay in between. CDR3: CASRGPSVWYGYTF. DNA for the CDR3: TGTGCCAGCAGGGGACCGTCAGTGTGGTATGGCTACACCTTC.

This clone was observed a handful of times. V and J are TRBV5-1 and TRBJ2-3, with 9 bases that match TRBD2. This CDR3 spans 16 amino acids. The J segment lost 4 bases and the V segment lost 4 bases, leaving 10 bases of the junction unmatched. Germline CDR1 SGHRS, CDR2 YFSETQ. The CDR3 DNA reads TGCGCCAGCAGCCGCGGAGCGGGAGGAAGGGCAGATACGCAGTATTTT. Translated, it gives CASSRGAGGRADTQYF.

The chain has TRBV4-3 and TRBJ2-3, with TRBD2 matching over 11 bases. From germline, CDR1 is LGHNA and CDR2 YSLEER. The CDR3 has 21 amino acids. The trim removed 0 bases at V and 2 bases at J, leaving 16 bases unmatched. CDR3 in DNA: TGCGCCAGCAGCCAAGATCGGGCCGCGGGCGTAGCGGGAGGGAACACAGATACGCAGTATTTT. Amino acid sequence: CASSQDRAAGVAGGNTDTQYF.

The CDR3 bases are TGTGCCAGCACACGAGCGGGAGCCTCCTACAATGAGCAGTTCTTC. This codes for CASTRAGASYNEQFF. The chain couples TRBV28 to TRBJ2-1; TRBD2 matches at 8 bases. V lost 7 bases and J lost 0; bases outside the gene matches: 5. The CDR3 extends over 15 amino acids. Germline loops: CDR1 MDHEN, CDR2 SYDVKM.

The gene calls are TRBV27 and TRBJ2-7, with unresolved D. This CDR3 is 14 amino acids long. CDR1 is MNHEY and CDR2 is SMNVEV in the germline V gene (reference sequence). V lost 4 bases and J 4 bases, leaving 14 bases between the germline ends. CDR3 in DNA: TGTGCCAGCAGTTCCCTCGATGCCCAATACGAGCAGTACTTC. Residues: CASSSLDAQYEQYF.

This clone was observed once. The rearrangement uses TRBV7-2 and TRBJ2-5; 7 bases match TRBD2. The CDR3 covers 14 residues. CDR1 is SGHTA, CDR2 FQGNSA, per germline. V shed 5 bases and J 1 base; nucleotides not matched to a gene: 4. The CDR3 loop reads CASSRRLAQETQYF. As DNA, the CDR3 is TGTGCCAGCAGCCGCCGACTAGCCCAAGAGACCCAGTACTTC.

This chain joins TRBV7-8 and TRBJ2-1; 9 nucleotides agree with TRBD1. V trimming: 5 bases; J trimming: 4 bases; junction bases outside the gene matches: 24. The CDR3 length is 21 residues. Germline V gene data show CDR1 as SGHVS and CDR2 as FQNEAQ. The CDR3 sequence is CASSPRWTGTGPSRRYNEQFF. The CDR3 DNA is TGTGCCAGCAGCCCGAGGTGGACGGGGACAGGGCCTTCCAGGCGATACAATGAGCAGTTCTTC.

CDR3 in amino acids: CAISERVVLNYNEQFF. In DNA form, the CDR3 reads TGTGCCATCAGTGAGAGGGTCGTCCTTAATTACAATGAGCAGTTCTTC. The genes are TRBV10-3 and TRBJ2-1; unclear D gene. Germline V gene sequence: CDR1 ENHRY, CDR2 SYGVKD. V dropped 2 bases and J dropped 4 bases, with 15 bases sitting between them. The CDR3 extends over 16 amino acids.

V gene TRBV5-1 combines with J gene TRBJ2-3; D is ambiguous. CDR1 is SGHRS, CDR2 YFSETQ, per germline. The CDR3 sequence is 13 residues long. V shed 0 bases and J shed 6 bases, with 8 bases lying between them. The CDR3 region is CASSLAVGDTQYF. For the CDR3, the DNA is TGCGCCAGCAGCTTGGCGGTGGGTGATACGCAGTATTTT.

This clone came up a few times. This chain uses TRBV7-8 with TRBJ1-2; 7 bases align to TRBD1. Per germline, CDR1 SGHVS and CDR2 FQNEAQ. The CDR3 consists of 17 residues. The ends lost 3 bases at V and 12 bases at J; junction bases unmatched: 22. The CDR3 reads CASSLDRSVSRSADHTF. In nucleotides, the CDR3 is TGTGCCAGCAGCTTGGACAGGTCCGTGTCTCGTTCGGCGGACCACACCTTC.

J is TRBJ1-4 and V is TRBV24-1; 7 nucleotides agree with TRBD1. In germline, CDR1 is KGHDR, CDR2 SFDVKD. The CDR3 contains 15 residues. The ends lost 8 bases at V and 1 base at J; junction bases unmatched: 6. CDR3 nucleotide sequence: TGTGCCACCAAAGGACAGGTCCTAACTAATGAAAAACTGTTTTTT. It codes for CATKGQVLTNEKLFF.

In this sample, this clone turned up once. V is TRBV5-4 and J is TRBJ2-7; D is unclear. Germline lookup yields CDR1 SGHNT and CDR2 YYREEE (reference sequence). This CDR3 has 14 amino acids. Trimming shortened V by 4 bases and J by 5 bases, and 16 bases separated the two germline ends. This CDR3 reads CASSGLARTDEQYF. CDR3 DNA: TGTGCCAGCAGCGGTCTCGCCAGGACCGACGAGCAGTACTTC.

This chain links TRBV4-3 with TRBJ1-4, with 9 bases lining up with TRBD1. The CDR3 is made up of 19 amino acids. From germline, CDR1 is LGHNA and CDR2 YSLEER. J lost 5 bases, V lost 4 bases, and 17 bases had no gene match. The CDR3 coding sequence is TGCGCCAGCAGCCCTTCGTATTTCTCATGGGGGACAGGGAATGAAAAACTGTTTTTT. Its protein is CASSPSYFSWGTGNEKLFF.

CDR3 region: CASTTPFERASDTQYF. CDR3 nucleotides: TGTGCCAGCACCACTCCGTTCGAGCGGGCCTCAGATACGCAGTATTTT. The chain uses TRBV28 and TRBJ2-3, with D possibly matching TRBD2 (6 bases). Deletions cut 7 bases from V and 4 bases from J, with 21 bases between. This CDR3 spans 16 amino acids. CDR1 and CDR2 from the germline V gene are MDHEN and SYDVKM.

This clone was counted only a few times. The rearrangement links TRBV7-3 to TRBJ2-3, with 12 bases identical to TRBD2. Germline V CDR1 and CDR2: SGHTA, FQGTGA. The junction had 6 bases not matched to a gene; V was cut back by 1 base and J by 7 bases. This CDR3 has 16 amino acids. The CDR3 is CASSLSGLAGTYTQYF. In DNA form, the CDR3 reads TGTGCCAGCAGCTTAAGCGGACTAGCGGGGACTTATACGCAGTATTTT.

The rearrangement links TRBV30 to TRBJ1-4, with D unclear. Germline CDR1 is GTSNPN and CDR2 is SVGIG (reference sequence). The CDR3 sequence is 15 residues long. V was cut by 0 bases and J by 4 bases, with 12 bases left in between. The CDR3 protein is CAWSVGTTLNEKLFF. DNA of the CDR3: TGTGCCTGGAGTGTAGGCACAACCCTTAATGAAAAACTGTTTTTT.

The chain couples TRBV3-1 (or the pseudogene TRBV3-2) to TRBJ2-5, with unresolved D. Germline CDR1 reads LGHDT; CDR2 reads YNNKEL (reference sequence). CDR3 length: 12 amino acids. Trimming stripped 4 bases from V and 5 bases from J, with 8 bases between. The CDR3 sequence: CASSPSRETQYF. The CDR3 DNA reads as TGTGCCAGCAGCCCGAGCCGTGAGACCCAGTACTTC.

CDR3 bases: TGCAGCGTTGAAAGAGGGACAGGGATATCCTACGAGCAGTACTTC. Protein: CSVERGTGISYEQYF. The chain joins TRBV29-1 to TRBJ2-7; 9 bases agree with TRBD1. The CDR3 is 15 residues long. Trimming cost V 2 bases and J 1 base; bases outside gene matches: 6. Germline V gives CDR1 SQVTM, CDR2 ANQGSEA.

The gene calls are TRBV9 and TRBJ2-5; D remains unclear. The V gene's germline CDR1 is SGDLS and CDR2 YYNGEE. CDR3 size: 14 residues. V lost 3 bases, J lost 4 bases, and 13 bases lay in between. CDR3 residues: CASSDPRLGETQYF. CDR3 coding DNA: TGTGCCAGCAGCGACCCGAGACTCGGAGAGACCCAGTACTTC.

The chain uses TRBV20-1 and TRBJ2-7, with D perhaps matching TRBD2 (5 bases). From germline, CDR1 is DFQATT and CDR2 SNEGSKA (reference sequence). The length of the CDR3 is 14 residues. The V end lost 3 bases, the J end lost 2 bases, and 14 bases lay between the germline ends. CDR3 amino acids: CSASSAADTYEQYF. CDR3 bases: TGCAGTGCTAGTTCAGCAGCGGATACCTACGAGCAGTACTTC.

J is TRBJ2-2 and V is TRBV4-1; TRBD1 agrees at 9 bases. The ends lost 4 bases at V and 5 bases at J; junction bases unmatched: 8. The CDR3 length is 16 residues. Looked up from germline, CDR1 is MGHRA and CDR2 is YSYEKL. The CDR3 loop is CASSRPGQGNTGELFF. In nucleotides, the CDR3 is TGCGCCAGCAGCCGCCCGGGACAGGGAAATACCGGGGAGCTGTTTTTT.